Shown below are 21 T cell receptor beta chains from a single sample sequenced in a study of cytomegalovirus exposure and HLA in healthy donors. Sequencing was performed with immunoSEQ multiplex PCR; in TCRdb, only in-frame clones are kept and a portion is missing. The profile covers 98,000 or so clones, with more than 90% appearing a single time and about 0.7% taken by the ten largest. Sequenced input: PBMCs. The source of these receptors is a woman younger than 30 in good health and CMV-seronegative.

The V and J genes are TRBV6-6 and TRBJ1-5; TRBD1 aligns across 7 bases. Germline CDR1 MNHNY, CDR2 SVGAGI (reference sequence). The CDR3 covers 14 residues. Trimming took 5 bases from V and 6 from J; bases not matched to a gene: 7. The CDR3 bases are TGTGCCAGCAGTCCGAGACAGGGAAGTCAGCCCCAGCATTTT. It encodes CASSPRQGSQPQHF.

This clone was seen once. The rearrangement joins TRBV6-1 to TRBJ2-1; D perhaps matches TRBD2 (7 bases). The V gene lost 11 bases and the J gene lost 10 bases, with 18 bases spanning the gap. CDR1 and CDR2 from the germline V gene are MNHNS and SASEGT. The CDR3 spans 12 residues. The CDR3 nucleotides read TGTGCCGGAGGAAGGGGGGGCCTAGAGCAGTTCTTC. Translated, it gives CAGGRGGLEQFF.

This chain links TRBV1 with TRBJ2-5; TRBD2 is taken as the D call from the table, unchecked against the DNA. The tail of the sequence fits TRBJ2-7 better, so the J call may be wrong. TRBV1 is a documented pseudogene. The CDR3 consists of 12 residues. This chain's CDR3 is CTSSQAHYEQYF. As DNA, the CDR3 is TGCACCAGCAGCCAAGCGCATTACGAGCAGTACTTC.

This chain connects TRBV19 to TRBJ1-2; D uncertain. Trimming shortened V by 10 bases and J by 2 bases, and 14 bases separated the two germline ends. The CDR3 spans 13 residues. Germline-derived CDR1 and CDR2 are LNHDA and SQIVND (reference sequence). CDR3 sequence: CATSKSVNYGYTF. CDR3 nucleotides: TGTGCCACAAGTAAATCAGTCAACTATGGCTACACCTTC.

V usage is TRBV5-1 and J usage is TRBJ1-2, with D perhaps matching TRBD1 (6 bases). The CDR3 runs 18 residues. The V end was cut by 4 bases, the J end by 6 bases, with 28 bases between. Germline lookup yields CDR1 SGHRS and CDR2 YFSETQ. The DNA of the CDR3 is TGCGCCAGCAGCCCCTCGGGAGGGGGAGCAATTCTCCCGGATGGCTACACCTTC. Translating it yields CASSPSGGGAILPDGYTF.

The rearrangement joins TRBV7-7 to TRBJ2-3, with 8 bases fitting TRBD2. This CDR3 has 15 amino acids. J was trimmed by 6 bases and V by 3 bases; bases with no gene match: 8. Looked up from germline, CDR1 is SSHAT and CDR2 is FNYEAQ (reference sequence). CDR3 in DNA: TGTGCCAGCAGCTTGAGCGGGGGCCGCGGGGATACGCAGTATTTT. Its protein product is CASSLSGGRGDTQYF.

The DNA of the CDR3 is TGTGCCAGCTTAGGACAGGGGTGGGATCAGCCCCAGCATTTT. Its protein product is CASLGQGWDQPQHF. This chain joins TRBV19 and TRBJ1-5; 9 bases line up with TRBD1. Per the germline V gene, CDR1 is LNHDA and CDR2 is SQIVND (reference sequence). J was trimmed by 5 bases and V by 9 bases; bases with no gene match: 8. The CDR3 extends over 14 amino acids.

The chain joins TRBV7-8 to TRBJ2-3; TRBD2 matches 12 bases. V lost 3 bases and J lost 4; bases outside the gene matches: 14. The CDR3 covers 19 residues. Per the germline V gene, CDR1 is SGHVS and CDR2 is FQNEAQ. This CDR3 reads CASSLFLAGGTQGADTQYF. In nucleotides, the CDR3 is TGTGCCAGCAGCTTGTTCCTAGCGGGGGGGACCCAGGGGGCAGATACGCAGTATTTT.

CDR3 in amino acids: CASSQPVIAGLADTQYF. CDR3 DNA: TGTGCCAGCAGTCAGCCGGTCATAGCGGGGCTGGCTGATACGCAGTATTTT. This chain links TRBV13 with TRBJ2-3; 8 nucleotides match TRBD2. Germline trimming cut 6 bases from V and 6 bases from J; bases unmatched to any gene: 17. The germline V gene has CDR1 PRHDT and CDR2 FYEKMQ (reference sequence). This CDR3 spans 17 amino acids.

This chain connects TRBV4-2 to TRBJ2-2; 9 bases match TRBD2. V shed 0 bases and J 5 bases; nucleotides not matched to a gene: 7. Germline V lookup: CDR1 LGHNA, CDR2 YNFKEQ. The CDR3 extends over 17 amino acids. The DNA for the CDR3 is TGTGCCAGCAGCCAAGAGGCGGGGGGGCCCCGTACCGGGGAGCTGTTTTTT. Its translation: CASSQEAGGPRTGELFF.

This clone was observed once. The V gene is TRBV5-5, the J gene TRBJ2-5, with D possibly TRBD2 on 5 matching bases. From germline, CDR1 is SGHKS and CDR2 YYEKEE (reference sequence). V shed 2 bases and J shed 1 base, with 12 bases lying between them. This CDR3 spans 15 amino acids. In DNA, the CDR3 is TGTGCCAGCAGCTTTCTAGCTGTTATCCAAGAGACCCAGTACTTC. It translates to CASSFLAVIQETQYF. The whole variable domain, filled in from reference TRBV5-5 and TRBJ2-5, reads DAGVTQSPTHLIKTRGQQVTLRCSPISGHKSVSWYQQVLGQGPQFIFQYYEKEERGRGNFPDRFSARQFPNYSSELNVNALLLGDSALYLCASSFLAVIQETQYFGPGTRLLVL.

CDR3 in DNA: TGCGCCAGCAGCCTTGCCCCACTAGCGGGGGGCACAGATACGCAGTATTTT. Amino acids: CASSLAPLAGGTDTQYF. This chain connects TRBV5-1 to TRBJ2-3; 11 nucleotides line up with TRBD2. Germline CDR1 and CDR2: SGHRS and YFSETQ. V lost 4 bases to trimming and J lost 1 base; unmatched junction nucleotides: 8. The CDR3 has 17 residues. The whole variable domain, remainder taken from reference TRBV5-1 and TRBJ2-3, is KAGVTQTPRYLIKTRGQQVTLSCSPISGHRSVSWYQQTPGQGLQFLFEYFSETQRNKGNFPGRFSGRQFSNSRSEMNVSTLELGDSALYLCASSLAPLAGGTDTQYFGPGTRLTVL.

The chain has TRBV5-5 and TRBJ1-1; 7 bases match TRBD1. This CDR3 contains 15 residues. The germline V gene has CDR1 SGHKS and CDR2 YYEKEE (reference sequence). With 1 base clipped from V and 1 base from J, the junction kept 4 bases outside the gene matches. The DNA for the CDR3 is TGTGCCAGCAGCTTGACGGGACAGACGAACACTGAAGCTTTCTTT. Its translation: CASSLTGQTNTEAFF.

CDR3 sequence (DNA): TGTGCCAGCAGCTTGGCGGGGACCGCCTACGAGCAGTACTTC. The encoded protein is CASSLAGTAYEQYF. V gene TRBV13 combines with J gene TRBJ2-7, with a possible D match to TRBD2 (6 bases). Germline V lookup: CDR1 PRHDT, CDR2 FYEKMQ (reference sequence). V lost 3 bases to trimming and J lost 2 bases, with 11 bases between them. This CDR3 comprises 14 residues.

The DNA of the CDR3 is TGTGCCAGCAGTGAAAGGAGATCCGGGACAAGTCCGAGTGCAACTAATGAAAAACTGTTTTTT. Its translation is CASSERRSGTSPSATNEKLFF. The rearrangement uses TRBV2 and TRBJ1-4, with D possibly TRBD1 on 6 matching bases. This CDR3 has 21 residues. The germline V and J ends were trimmed by 2 bases and 0 bases, with 25 bases remaining between them. Germline values: CDR1 SNHLY, CDR2 FYNNEI.

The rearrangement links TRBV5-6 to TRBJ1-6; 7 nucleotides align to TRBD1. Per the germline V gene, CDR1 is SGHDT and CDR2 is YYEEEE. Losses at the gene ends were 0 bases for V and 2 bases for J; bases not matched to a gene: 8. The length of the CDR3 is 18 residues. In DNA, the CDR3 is TGTGCCAGCAGCTTGGCCTACAGGGGTGACCCCTATAATTCACCCCTCCACTTT. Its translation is CASSLAYRGDPYNSPLHF.

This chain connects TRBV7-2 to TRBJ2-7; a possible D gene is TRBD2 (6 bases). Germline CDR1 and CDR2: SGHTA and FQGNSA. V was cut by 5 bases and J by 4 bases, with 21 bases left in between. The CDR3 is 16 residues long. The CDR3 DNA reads TGTGCCAGCAGCCCCGGGGGTCGGGGTGGGGGGTACGAGCAGTACTTC. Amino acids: CASSPGGRGGGYEQYF.

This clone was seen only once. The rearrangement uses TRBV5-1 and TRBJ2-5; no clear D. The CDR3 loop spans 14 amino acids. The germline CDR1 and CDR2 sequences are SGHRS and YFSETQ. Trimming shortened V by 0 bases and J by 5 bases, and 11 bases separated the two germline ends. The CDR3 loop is CASSLALKRETQYF. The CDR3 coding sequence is TGCGCCAGCAGCTTGGCCCTAAAGAGGGAGACCCAGTACTTC.

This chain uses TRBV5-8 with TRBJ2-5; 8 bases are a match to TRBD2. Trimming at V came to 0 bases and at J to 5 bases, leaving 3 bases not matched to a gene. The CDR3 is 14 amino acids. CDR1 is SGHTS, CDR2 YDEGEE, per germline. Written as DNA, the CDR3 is TGTGCCAGCAGCTTGGTGACGGGGGGGGAGACCCAGTACTTC. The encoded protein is CASSLVTGGETQYF. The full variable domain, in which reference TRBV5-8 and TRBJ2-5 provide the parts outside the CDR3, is EAGVTQSPTHLIKTRGQQATLRCSPISGHTSVYWYQQALGLGLQFLLWYDEGEERNRGNFPPRFSGRQFPNYSSELNVNALELEDSALYLCASSLVTGGETQYFGPGTRLLVL.

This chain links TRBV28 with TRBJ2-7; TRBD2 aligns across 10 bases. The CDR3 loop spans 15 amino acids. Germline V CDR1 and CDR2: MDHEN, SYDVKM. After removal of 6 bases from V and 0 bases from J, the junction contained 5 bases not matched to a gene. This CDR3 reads CASRLAGGLSYEQYF. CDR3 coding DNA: TGTGCCAGCAGGTTAGCGGGGGGCCTCTCCTACGAGCAGTACTTC. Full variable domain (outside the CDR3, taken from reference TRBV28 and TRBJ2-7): DVKVTQSSRYLVKRTGEKVFLECVQDMDHENMFWYRQDPGLGLRLIYFSYDVKMKEKGDIPEGYSVSREKKERFSLILESASTNQTSMYLCASRLAGGLSYEQYFGPGTRLTVT.

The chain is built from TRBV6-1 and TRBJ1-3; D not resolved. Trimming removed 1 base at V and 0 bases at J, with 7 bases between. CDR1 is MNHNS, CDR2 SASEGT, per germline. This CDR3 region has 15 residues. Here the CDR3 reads CASSEDSTSGNTIYF. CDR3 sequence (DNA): TGTGCCAGCAGTGAAGACAGTACCTCTGGAAACACCATATATTTT.